Below, 7 T cell receptor beta chains from the same sample are listed, as sequenced in a study of cytomegalovirus exposure and HLA in healthy donors. The PCR had 60 Vbeta and 13 Jbeta primers. TCRdb's table, derived via immunoSEQ multiplex PCR, lists solely in-frame clones and lacks some. This table lists over 120,000 clones. Source material: PBMCs. Every receptor here comes from a male donor in good health and CMV-seronegative.

The chain uses TRBV7-9 and TRBJ1-1, with unresolved D. Germline CDR1 SEHNR, CDR2 FQNEAQ (reference sequence). V shed 1 base and J shed 1 base, with 7 bases lying between them. The CDR3 length is 14 residues. The CDR3 protein is CASSLGASNTEAFF. The CDR3 bases are TGTGCCAGCAGCTTAGGGGCCTCGAACACTGAAGCTTTCTTT.

J is TRBJ1-5 and V is TRBV9; D is possibly TRBD1 (6 bases). This CDR3 has 14 residues. CDR1 and CDR2 from the germline V gene are SGDLS and YYNGEE. V lost 0 bases, J lost 5 bases, and 9 bases lay in between. Here the CDR3 reads CASSVGGGDQPQHF. In DNA form, the CDR3 reads TGTGCCAGCAGCGTAGGTGGGGGCGATCAGCCCCAGCATTTT.

The chain couples TRBV30 to TRBJ1-1; D is possibly TRBD1 (6 bases). Trimming cost V 2 bases and J 3 bases, with 22 bases left between them. Germline assignment: CDR1 GTSNPN and CDR2 SVGIG (reference sequence). This CDR3 is 17 amino acids long. CDR3 in amino acids: CAWSYAQGLVGDTEAFF. The CDR3 DNA reads TGTGCCTGGAGTTATGCACAGGGCCTCGTAGGGGACACTGAAGCTTTCTTT. Full variable domain (outside the CDR3, taken from reference TRBV30 and TRBJ1-1): SQTIHQWPATLVQPVGSPLSLECTVEGTSNPNLYWYRQAAGRGLQLLFYSVGIGQISSEVPQNLSASRPQDRQFILSSKKLLLSDSGFYLCAWSYAQGLVGDTEAFFGQGTRLTVV.

CDR3 region: CASSTWDRSSGNTIYF. In DNA form, the CDR3 reads TGTGCCAGTAGTACATGGGACAGGTCCTCTGGAAACACCATATATTTT. The chain is built from TRBV19 and TRBJ1-3; 8 bases align to TRBD1. CDR1 LNHDA and CDR2 SQIVND come from the germline V gene (reference sequence). The CDR3 is 16 amino acids. V dropped 4 bases and J dropped 0; count of bases not matched to a gene: 5. Filled out from reference TRBV19 and TRBJ1-3, the complete variable domain reads DGGITQSPKYLFRKEGQNVTLSCEQNLNHDAMYWYRQDPGQGLRLIYYSQIVNDFQKGDIAEGYSVSREKKESFPLTVTSAQKNPTAFYLCASSTWDRSSGNTIYFGEGSWLTVV.

V and J are TRBV15 and TRBJ2-1; the match to TRBD2 covers 11 bases. This CDR3 has 15 amino acids. Looked up from germline, CDR1 is LNHNV and CDR2 is YYDKDF (reference sequence). J lost 7 bases, V lost 7 bases, and 9 bases had no gene match. The CDR3 sequence is CATNIAGGPTNEQFF. DNA for the CDR3: TGTGCCACCAACATAGCGGGAGGGCCGACAAATGAGCAGTTCTTC.

The chain joins TRBV7-8 to TRBJ1-1; 9 bases match TRBD1. Unmatched junction bases numbered 16, after V lost 5 bases and J lost 6 bases. CDR3 size: 17 residues. Germline values: CDR1 SGHVS, CDR2 FQNEAQ. Written as DNA, the CDR3 is TGTGCCAGCAGCGCAGACATAGACAGGGGGTTATACCCTGAAGCTTTCTTT. It is translated as CASSADIDRGLYPEAFF.

The rearrangement joins TRBV5-1 to TRBJ2-7; 8 bases agree with TRBD2. CDR1 is SGHRS, CDR2 YFSETQ, per germline. V was clipped by 3 bases and J by 5 bases; unmatched bases: 13. This CDR3 spans 16 amino acids. The CDR3 bases are TGCGCCAGCAGCTACCTCCAAGCGGGAGTGTCCCACGAGCAGTACTTC. Encoded protein: CASSYLQAGVSHEQYF. Complete variable domain (other parts from reference TRBV5-1 and TRBJ2-7): KAGVTQTPRYLIKTRGQQVTLSCSPISGHRSVSWYQQTPGQGLQFLFEYFSETQRNKGNFPGRFSGRQFSNSRSEMNVSTLELGDSALYLCASSYLQAGVSHEQYFGPGTRLTVT.